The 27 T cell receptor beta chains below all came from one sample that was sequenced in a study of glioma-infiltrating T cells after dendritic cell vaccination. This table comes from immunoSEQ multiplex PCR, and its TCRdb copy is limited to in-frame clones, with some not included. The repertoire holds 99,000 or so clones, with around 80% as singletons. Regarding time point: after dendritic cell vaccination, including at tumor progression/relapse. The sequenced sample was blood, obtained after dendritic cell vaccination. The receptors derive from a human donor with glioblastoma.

CDR3 sequence: CASSPAPGAIEQYF. Here the CDR3 DNA reads TGTGCCAGCAGCCCCGCCCCAGGGGCAATCGAGCAGTACTTC. V gene TRBV7-8 combines with J gene TRBJ2-7, with D maybe TRBD1 (6 bases). Trimming removed 5 bases from V and 6 bases from J, with 17 bases in between. The CDR3 contains 14 residues. Germline V gene sequence: CDR1 SGHVS, CDR2 FQNEAQ. Together with reference TRBV7-8 and TRBJ2-7, the CDR3 gives the full variable domain: GAGVSQSPRYKVAKRGQDVALRCDPISGHVSLFWYQQALGQGPEFLTYFQNEAQLDKSGLPSDRFFAERPEGSVSTLKIQRTQQEDSAVYLCASSPAPGAIEQYFGPGTRLTVT.

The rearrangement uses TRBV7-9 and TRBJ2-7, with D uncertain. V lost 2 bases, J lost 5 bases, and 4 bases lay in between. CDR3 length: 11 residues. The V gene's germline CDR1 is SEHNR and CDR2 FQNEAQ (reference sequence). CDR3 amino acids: CASSLYDEQYF. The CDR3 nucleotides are TGTGCCAGCAGCTTATATGACGAGCAGTACTTC.

The CDR3 reads CASSLAIAGGSYEQYF. The CDR3 region has the DNA TGTGCCAGCAGCTTAGCTATAGCGGGGGGTTCCTACGAGCAGTACTTC. The chain combines TRBV7-9 with TRBJ2-7, with 10 bases matching TRBD2. With 0 bases clipped from V and 1 base from J, the junction kept 3 bases outside the gene matches. Germline V CDR1 and CDR2: SEHNR, FQNEAQ (reference sequence). The CDR3 is 16 residues long.

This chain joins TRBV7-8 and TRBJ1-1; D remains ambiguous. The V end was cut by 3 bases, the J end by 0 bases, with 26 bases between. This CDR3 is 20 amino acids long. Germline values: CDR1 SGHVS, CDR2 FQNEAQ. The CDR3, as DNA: TGTGCCAGCAGCTTCAGGAGGGCCCGGACCCTTAAAGGAATGAACACTGAAGCTTTCTTT. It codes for CASSFRRARTLKGMNTEAFF.

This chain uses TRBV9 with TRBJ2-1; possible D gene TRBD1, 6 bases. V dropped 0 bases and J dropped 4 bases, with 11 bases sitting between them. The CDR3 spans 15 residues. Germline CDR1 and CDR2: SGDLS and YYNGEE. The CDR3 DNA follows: TGTGCCAGCAGCGTAGAGGACAGACAATACAATGAGCAGTTCTTC. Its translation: CASSVEDRQYNEQFF.

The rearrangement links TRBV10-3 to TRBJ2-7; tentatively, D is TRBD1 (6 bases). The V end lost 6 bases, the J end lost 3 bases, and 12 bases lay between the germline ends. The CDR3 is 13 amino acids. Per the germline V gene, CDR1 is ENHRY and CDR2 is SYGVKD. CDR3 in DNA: TGTGCCATCAGGGGGACACCCGTCTACGAGCAGTACTTC. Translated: CAIRGTPVYEQYF.

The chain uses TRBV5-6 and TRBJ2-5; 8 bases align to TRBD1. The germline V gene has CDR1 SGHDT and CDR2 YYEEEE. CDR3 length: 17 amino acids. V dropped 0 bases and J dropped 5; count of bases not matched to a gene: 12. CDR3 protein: CASSLGTGSLVRETQYF. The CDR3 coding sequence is TGTGCCAGCAGCTTGGGGACAGGGAGTCTGGTAAGGGAGACCCAGTACTTC. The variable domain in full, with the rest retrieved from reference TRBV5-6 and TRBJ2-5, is DAGVTQSPTHLIKTRGQQVTLRCSPKSGHDTVSWYQQALGQGPQFIFQYYEEEERQRGNFPDRFSGHQFPNYSSELNVNALLLGDSALYLCASSLGTGSLVRETQYFGPGTRLLVL.

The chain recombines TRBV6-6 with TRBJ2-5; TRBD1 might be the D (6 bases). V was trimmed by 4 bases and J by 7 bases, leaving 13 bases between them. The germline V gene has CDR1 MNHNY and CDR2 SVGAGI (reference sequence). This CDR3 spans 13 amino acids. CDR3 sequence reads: CASSSRGTGTQYF. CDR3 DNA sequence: TGTGCCAGCAGTTCCAGGGGTACCGGGACCCAGTACTTC.

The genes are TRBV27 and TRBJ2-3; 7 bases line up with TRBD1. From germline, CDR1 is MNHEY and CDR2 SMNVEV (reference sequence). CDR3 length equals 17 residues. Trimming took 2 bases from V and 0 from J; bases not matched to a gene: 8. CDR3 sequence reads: CASSLKEQGPSTDTQYF. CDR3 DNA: TGTGCCAGCAGTTTAAAGGAACAGGGGCCTAGCACAGATACGCAGTATTTT.

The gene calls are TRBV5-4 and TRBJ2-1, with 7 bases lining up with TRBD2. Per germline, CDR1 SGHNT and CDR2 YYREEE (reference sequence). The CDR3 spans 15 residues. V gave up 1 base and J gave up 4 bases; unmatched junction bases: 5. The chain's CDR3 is CASSLPSGEYNEQFF. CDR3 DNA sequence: TGTGCCAGCAGCTTGCCTAGCGGCGAATACAATGAGCAGTTCTTC.

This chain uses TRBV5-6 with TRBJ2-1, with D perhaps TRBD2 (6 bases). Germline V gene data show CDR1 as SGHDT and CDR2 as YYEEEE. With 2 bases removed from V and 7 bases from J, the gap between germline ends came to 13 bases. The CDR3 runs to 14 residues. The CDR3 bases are TGTGCCAGCAGCTTAATAGTACGGGGGAATGAGCAGTTCTTC. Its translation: CASSLIVRGNEQFF. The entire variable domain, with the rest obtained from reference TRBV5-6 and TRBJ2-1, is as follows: DAGVTQSPTHLIKTRGQQVTLRCSPKSGHDTVSWYQQALGQGPQFIFQYYEEEERQRGNFPDRFSGHQFPNYSSELNVNALLLGDSALYLCASSLIVRGNEQFFGPGTRLTVL.

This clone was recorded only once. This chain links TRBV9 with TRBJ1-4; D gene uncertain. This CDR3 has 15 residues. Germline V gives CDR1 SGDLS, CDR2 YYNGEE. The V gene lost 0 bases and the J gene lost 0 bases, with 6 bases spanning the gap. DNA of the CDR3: TGTGCCAGCAGCGTAGGGGCTACAACTAATGAAAAACTGTTTTTT. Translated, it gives CASSVGATTNEKLFF.

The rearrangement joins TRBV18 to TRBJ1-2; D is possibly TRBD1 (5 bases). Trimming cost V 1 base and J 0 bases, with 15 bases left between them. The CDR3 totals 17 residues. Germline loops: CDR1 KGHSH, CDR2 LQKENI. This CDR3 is CASSPRTSRAANYGYTF. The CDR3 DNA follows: TGTGCCAGCTCACCACGTACCTCCAGGGCCGCTAACTATGGCTACACCTTC.

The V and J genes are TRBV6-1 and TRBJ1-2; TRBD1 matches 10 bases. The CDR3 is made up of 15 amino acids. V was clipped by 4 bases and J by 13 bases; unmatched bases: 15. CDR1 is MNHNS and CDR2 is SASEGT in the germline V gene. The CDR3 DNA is TGTGCCAGCAGTGGACCCGGGACAGGGGTCCAAGGCGGCACCTTC. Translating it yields CASSGPGTGVQGGTF.

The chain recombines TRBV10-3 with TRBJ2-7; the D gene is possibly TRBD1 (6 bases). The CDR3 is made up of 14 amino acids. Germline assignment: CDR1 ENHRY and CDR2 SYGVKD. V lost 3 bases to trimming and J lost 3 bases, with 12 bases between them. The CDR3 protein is CAISDLSQGYEQYF. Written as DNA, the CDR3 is TGTGCCATCAGTGATCTATCACAGGGCTACGAGCAGTACTTC.

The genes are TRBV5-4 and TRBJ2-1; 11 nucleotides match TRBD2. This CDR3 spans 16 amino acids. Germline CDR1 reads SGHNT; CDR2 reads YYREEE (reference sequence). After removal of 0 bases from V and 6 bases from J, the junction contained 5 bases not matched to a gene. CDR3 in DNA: TGTGCCAGCAGCTTGGGGCTAGCGGGAGGTCGCAATGAGCAGTTCTTC. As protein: CASSLGLAGGRNEQFF.

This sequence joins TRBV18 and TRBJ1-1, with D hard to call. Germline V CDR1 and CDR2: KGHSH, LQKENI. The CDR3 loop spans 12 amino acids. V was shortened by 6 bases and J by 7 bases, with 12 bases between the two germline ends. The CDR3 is CASSPVTGEAFF. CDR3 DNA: TGTGCCAGCTCCCCAGTGACGGGTGAAGCTTTCTTT.

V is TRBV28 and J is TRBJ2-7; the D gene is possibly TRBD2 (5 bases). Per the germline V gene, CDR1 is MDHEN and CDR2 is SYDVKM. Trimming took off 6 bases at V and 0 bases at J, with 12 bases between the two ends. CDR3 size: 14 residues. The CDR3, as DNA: TGTGCCAGCAGGGGGAGTTTAAGCTCCTACGAGCAGTACTTC. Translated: CASRGSLSSYEQYF. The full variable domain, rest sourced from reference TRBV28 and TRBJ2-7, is DVKVTQSSRYLVKRTGEKVFLECVQDMDHENMFWYRQDPGLGLRLIYFSYDVKMKEKGDIPEGYSVSREKKERFSLILESASTNQTSMYLCASRGSLSSYEQYFGPGTRLTVT.

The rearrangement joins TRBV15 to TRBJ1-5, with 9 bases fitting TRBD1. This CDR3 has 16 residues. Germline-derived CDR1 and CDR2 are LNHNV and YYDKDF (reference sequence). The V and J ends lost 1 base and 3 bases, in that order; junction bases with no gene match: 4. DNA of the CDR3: TGTGCCACCAGCAGAGGAGGGACAGGGCCCAATCAGCCCCAGCATTTT. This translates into CATSRGGTGPNQPQHF. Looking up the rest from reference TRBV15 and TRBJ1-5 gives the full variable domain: DAMVIQNPRYQVTQFGKPVTLSCSQTLNHNVMYWYQQKSSQAPKLLFHYYDKDFNNEADTPDNFQSRRPNTSFCFLDIRSPGLGDTAMYLCATSRGGTGPNQPQHFGDGTRLSIL.

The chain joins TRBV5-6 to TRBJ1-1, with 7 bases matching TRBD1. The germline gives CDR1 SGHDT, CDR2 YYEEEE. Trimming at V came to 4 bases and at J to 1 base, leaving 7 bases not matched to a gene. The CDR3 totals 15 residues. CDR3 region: CASSLQGSRNTEAFF. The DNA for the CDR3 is TGTGCCAGCAGCCTACAGGGGTCACGGAACACTGAAGCTTTCTTT.

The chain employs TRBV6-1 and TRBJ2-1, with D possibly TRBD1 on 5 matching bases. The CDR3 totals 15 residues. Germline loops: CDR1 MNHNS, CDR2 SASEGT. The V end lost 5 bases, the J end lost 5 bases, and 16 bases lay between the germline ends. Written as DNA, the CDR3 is TGTGCCAGCAGTTCTGTATGGGGCAGCCACAATGAGCAGTTCTTC. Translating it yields CASSSVWGSHNEQFF.

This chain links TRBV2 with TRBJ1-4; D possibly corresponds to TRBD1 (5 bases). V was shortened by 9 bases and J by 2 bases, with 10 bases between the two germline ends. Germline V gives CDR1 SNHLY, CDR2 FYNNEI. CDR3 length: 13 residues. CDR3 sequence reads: CASSGDTNEKLFF. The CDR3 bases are TGTGCCAGTTCGGGGGATACTAATGAAAAACTGTTTTTT.

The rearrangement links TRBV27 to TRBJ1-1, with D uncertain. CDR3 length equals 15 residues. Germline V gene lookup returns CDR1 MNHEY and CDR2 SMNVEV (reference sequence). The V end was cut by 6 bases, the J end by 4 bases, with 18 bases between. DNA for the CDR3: TGTGCCAGCAGCCGGTCGTGGCTCGAGGGCACTGAAGCTTTCTTT. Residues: CASSRSWLEGTEAFF.

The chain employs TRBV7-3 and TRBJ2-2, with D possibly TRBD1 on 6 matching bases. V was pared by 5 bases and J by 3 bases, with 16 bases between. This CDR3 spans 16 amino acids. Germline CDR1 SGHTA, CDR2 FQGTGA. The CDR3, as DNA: TGTGCCAGCAGCCTATTAGGGGGAGAAGACACCGGGGAGCTGTTTTTT. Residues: CASSLLGGEDTGELFF.

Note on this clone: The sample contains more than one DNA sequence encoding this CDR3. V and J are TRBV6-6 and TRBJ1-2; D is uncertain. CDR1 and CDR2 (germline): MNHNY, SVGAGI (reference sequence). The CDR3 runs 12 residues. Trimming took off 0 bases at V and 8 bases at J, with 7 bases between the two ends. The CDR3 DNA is TGTGCCAGCAGTTACTCAACGGGAGGCTACACCTTC. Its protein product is CASSYSTGGYTF.

The CDR3 DNA reads TGTGCCTGGACTGACGGGAGGAAGACCCAGTACTTC. Its protein product is CAWTDGRKTQYF. The chain links TRBV30 to TRBJ2-5; the match to TRBD2 covers 7 bases. The CDR3 sequence is 12 residues long. In germline, CDR1 is GTSNPN, CDR2 SVGIG (reference sequence). Trimming at V came to 4 bases and at J to 6 bases, leaving 5 bases not matched to a gene.

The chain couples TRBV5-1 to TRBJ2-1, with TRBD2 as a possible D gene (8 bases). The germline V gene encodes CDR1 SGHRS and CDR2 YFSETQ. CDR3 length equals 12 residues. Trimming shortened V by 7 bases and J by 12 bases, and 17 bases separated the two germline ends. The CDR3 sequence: CASSSGGGGQFF. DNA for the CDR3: TGCGCCAGCTCTTCGGGAGGGGGCGGGCAGTTCTTC.